The clone carrying this T cell receptor (beta chain) was detected a few times. Mouse germline and gene names are used. The read ends 1 residue before the CDR3 terminus; that terminus is restored from the germline J gene. Stated time point: mouse harvest day 7 after allogeneic transplant. The graft held 10^6 splenic CD5+ T cells and 10^7 T-cell-depleted bone marrow cells. The method was immunoSEQ multiplex PCR; TCRdb's version includes in-frame clones alone and lacks a portion of them. The table has roughly 7,200 clones, about half seen once. The CDR3 contains 14 residues. Germline loops: CDR1 SGHND, CDR2 FRSKSL. Trimming removed 3 bases at V and 0 bases at J, with 6 bases between. This specimen belongs to a study of tissue T cells after allogeneic stem cell transplantation.

Sequences were obtained from gut tissue. The chain carries TRBV15 and TRBJ2-1; no clear D. The receptor was derived from a female BALB/c mouse given C57BL/6 T cells with graft-versus-host disease after an allogeneic hematopoietic cell transplant. The part of the CDR3 DNA that was read is TGTGCCAGCAGTTTGGGTCATAACTATGCTGAGCAGTTC. Amino acids: CASSLGHNYAEQF. The complete CDR3 reads CASSLGHNYAEQFF.